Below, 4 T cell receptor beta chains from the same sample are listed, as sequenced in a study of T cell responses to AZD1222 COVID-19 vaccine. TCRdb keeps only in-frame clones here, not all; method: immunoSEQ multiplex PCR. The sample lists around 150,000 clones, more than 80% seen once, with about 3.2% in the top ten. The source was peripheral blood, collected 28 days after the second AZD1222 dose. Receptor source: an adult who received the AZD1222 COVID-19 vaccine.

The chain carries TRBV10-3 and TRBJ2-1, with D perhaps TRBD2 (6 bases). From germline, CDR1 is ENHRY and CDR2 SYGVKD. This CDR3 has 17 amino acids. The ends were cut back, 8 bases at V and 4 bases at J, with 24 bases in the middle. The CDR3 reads CAIGREASSLGYNEQFF. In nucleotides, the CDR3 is TGTGCCATCGGGCGGGAAGCCTCCTCCTTGGGTTACAATGAGCAGTTCTTC.

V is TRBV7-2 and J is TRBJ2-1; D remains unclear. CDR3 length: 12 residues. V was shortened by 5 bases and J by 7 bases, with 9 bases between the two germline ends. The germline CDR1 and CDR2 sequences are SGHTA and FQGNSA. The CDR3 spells CASSPIRNEQFF. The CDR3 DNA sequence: TGTGCCAGCAGCCCTATCAGGAATGAGCAGTTCTTC.

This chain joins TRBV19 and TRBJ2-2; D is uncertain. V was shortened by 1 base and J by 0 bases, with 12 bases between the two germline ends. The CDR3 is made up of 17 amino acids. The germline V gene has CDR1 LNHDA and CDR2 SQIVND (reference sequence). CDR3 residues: CASSIVAGFANTGELFF. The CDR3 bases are TGTGCCAGTAGTATAGTCGCCGGGTTCGCGAACACCGGGGAGCTGTTTTTT.

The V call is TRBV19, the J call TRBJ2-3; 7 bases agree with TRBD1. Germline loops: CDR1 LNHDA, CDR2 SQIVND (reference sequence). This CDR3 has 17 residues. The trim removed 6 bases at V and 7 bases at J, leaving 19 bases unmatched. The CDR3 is CASSHLTGFSVGNTQYF. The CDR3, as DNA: TGTGCCAGTAGCCATCTGACAGGGTTTAGTGTCGGAAATACGCAGTATTTT.